Listed here are 16 T cell receptor beta chains from one sample, sequenced in a study of radiotherapy plus CTLA-4 blockade in lung cancer. Data came from immunoSEQ multiplex PCR; TCRdb stores just in-frame clones and leaves some out. This sample yields about 19,000 clones, of which 86% are seen a single time; 20% to 30% belongs to the top ten. The sequences come from peripheral blood, collected from a patient treated with radiotherapy plus ipilimumab. Source of these receptors: a human donor with non-small cell lung cancer whose response to radiotherapy plus ipilimumab could not be evaluated.

The chain combines TRBV7-6 with TRBJ2-3; TRBD2 aligns across 13 bases. The V gene's germline CDR1 is SGHVS and CDR2 FNYEAQ. This CDR3 is 16 amino acids long. The junction had 5 bases not matched to a gene; V was cut back by 1 base and J by 7 bases. The CDR3 region has the DNA TGTGCCAGCAGCTTAGAACTAGCGGGGGGGTCAAATACGCAGTATTTT. Amino acids: CASSLELAGGSNTQYF.

The V gene is TRBV4-2, the J gene TRBJ1-2; TRBD1 might be the D (5 bases). Trimming cost V 1 base and J 2 bases, with 8 bases left between them. Germline V CDR1 and CDR2: LGHNA, YNFKEQ. The CDR3 is 14 amino acids. The CDR3 DNA is TGTGCCAGCAGCCAAGTCGGGGGGAACTATGGCTACACCTTC. Translation: CASSQVGGNYGYTF.

The rearrangement joins TRBV9 to TRBJ1-3, with D possibly being TRBD1 (5 bases). CDR1 is SGDLS, CDR2 YYNGEE, per germline. There are 15 residues in the CDR3. V gave up 3 bases and J gave up 0 bases, with 10 bases separating them. CDR3 nucleotides: TGTGCCAGCAGCGGGCAGGGAGGCTCTGGAAACACCATATATTTT. It yields the protein CASSGQGGSGNTIYF.

The chain links TRBV5-4 to TRBJ1-3, with TRBD1 as a possible D gene (6 bases). The CDR3 loop spans 14 amino acids. Trimming cost V 1 base and J 4 bases, with 9 bases left between them. Germline V gene sequence: CDR1 SGHNT, CDR2 YYREEE (reference sequence). In nucleotides, the CDR3 is TGTGCCAGCAGCTTGACAGGGACAGGAAACACCATATATTTT. Translated: CASSLTGTGNTIYF.

The gene calls are TRBV19 and TRBJ2-3; 10 positions match TRBD1. Germline V gene lookup returns CDR1 LNHDA and CDR2 SQIVND (reference sequence). With 5 bases clipped from V and 4 bases from J, the junction kept 12 bases outside the gene matches. CDR3 size: 17 residues. The CDR3 nucleotides read TGTGCCAGTAGTGCCTTGGGACAGGGGCCACGGGCAGATACGCAGTATTTT. Translation: CASSALGQGPRADTQYF.

V gene TRBV7-2 combines with J gene TRBJ2-3, with a tentative D call TRBD2 (7 bases). Germline CDR1 is SGHTA and CDR2 is FQGNSA. The ends were cut back, 5 bases at V and 5 bases at J, with 17 bases in the middle. The CDR3 runs to 15 residues. CDR3 protein: CASSLGGGPEDTQYF. The CDR3 nucleotides are TGTGCCAGCAGCCTGGGCGGGGGCCCGGAAGATACGCAGTATTTT. The variable domain in full, completed from reference TRBV7-2 and TRBJ2-3, reads GAGVSQSPSNKVTEKGKDVELRCDPISGHTALYWYRQSLGQGLEFLIYFQGNSAPDKSGLPSDRFSAERTGGSVSTLTIQRTQQEDSAVYLCASSLGGGPEDTQYFGPGTRLTVL.

The table lists this clone with a count of one. The chain uses TRBV5-4 and TRBJ2-2; no clear D gene. The CDR3 is 17 amino acids. Looked up from germline, CDR1 is SGHNT and CDR2 is YYREEE (reference sequence). The germline V and J ends were trimmed by 0 bases and 7 bases, with 19 bases remaining between them. CDR3: CASSLDSSAGFGGELFF. The CDR3 DNA follows: TGTGCCAGCAGCTTGGACTCATCCGCAGGATTTGGCGGGGAGCTGTTTTTT.

The V gene is TRBV19, the J gene TRBJ2-3, with 10 bases matching TRBD2. Germline lookup yields CDR1 LNHDA and CDR2 SQIVND (reference sequence). This CDR3 comprises 16 residues. J was trimmed by 4 bases and V by 4 bases; bases with no gene match: 8. CDR3 in amino acids: CASSKGSGGAPDTQYF. Here the CDR3 DNA reads TGTGCCAGTAGTAAGGGGAGCGGGGGGGCCCCAGATACGCAGTATTTT.

J is TRBJ2-3 and V is TRBV15; 8 nucleotides align to TRBD2. Unmatched junction bases numbered 4, after V lost 1 base and J lost 4 bases. The CDR3 spans 15 residues. CDR1 LNHNV and CDR2 YYDKDF come from the germline V gene (reference sequence). The CDR3 DNA is TGTGCCACCAGCAGAGCGGGAGGGCCCTCAGATACGCAGTATTTT. Its translation is CATSRAGGPSDTQYF.

The gene calls are TRBV19 and TRBJ2-1; 11 positions agree with TRBD2. There are 15 residues in the CDR3. Germline lookup yields CDR1 LNHDA and CDR2 SQIVND (reference sequence). Trimming cost V 6 bases and J 5 bases; bases outside gene matches: 6. The CDR3 reads CASSPSGRPHNEQFF. As DNA, the CDR3 is TGTGCCAGTAGCCCTAGCGGGAGGCCCCACAATGAGCAGTTCTTC.

A few counts support this clone. V gene TRBV10-3 combines with J gene TRBJ1-1, with a tentative D call TRBD1 (6 bases). Trimming removed 4 bases at V and 3 bases at J, with 15 bases between. Germline assignment: CDR1 ENHRY and CDR2 SYGVKD. The CDR3 has 15 residues. The CDR3 spells CAISGSSGVDTEAFF. The CDR3 DNA is TGTGCCATCAGTGGAAGTTCAGGGGTCGACACTGAAGCTTTCTTT.

In DNA, the CDR3 is TGTGCCAGCAGTTTGCGGGACAGTTGGAGCTCCTATAATTCACCCCTCCACTTT. It translates to CASSLRDSWSSYNSPLHF. V is TRBV27 and J is TRBJ1-6, with 7 bases matching TRBD1. With 3 bases clipped from V and 0 bases from J, the junction kept 8 bases outside the gene matches. Germline values: CDR1 MNHEY, CDR2 SMNVEV (reference sequence). This CDR3 contains 18 residues.

The rearrangement links TRBV28 to TRBJ1-2; maybe TRBD1 (5 bases). Trimming removed 7 bases from V and 7 bases from J, with 25 bases in between. CDR3 length: 16 amino acids. Germline V gene sequence: CDR1 MDHEN, CDR2 SYDVKM. Here the CDR3 reads CASIEPKVGGSGGYTF. The DNA for the CDR3 is TGTGCCAGCATAGAGCCTAAAGTGGGGGGAAGCGGTGGCTACACCTTC.

The DNA of the CDR3 is TGTGCTAGCGGGTCGGGAATGGGGGAGCAGTACTTC. Protein: CASGSGMGEQYF. V gene TRBV7-7 combines with J gene TRBJ2-7, with 7 nucleotides matching TRBD2. CDR3 length: 12 residues. Germline CDR1 and CDR2: SSHAT and FNYEAQ (reference sequence).

V usage is TRBV14 and J usage is TRBJ1-2; the D gene is possibly TRBD1 (5 bases). Trimming cost V 1 base and J 2 bases, with 17 bases left between them. Germline lookup yields CDR1 SGHDN and CDR2 FVKESK. This CDR3 has 17 amino acids. CDR3 in DNA: TGTGCCAGCAGCCAAGGTCAGGGTAACACCCAAAACTATGGCTACACCTTC. Amino acids: CASSQGQGNTQNYGYTF.

The chain recombines TRBV4-1 with TRBJ2-5, with D possibly TRBD2 on 5 matching bases. Trimming left V 0 bases short and J 5 bases short, with 10 bases between. CDR3 length equals 14 residues. Germline V gene sequence: CDR1 MGHRA, CDR2 YSYEKL. Written as DNA, the CDR3 is TGCGCCAGCAGCCAAGATAGGGAGTTGGAGACCCAGTACTTC. Its translation is CASSQDRELETQYF.